Listed below are T cell receptor beta chains from one sample, sequenced in a study of long-term antiretroviral therapy in people with HIV. Here immunoSEQ multiplex PCR was the method, and the copy in TCRdb shows in-frame clones only, minus some. The table shows fewer than 15,000 clones, with around 77% occurring only once. Material: unsorted PBMCs, obtained 1.3 years after starting antiretroviral therapy. The receptors originated from a woman younger than 35 with HIV. The CDR3 runs from the conserved cysteine through the conserved F or W. Fields, in order: J gene, CDR3 length, D gene, V gene, clone size, CDR3 protein, CDR3 DNA. D genes are given only for firm matches. For some rows the clone size is stated as once, few or many, or as a class when expanded; others skip it.

>TRBJ2-1|12|.|TRBV4-1|.
CASSPWYNEQFF
TGCGCCAGCAGCCCGTGGTACAATGAGCAGTTCTTC
>TRBJ1-1|12|TRBD1|TRBV27|.
CASSLGTGMAFF
TGTGCCAGCAGTTTAGGGACAGGGATGGCTTTCTTT
>TRBJ2-2|15|.|TRBV14|.
CASSGAGRYTGELFF
TGTGCCAGCAGCGGGGCGGGACGGTACACCGGGGAGCTGTTTTTT
>TRBJ2-4|13|.|TRBV19|.
CASSVGGLNIQYF
TGTGCCAGTAGTGTCGGGGGACTGAACATTCAGTACTTC
>TRBJ1-5|13|.|TRBV5-1|.
CASSSDGNQPQHF
TGCGCCAGCAGCTCGGATGGCAATCAGCCCCAGCATTTT
>TRBJ2-6|18|.|TRBV19|.
CASSKSLRQLSGANVLTF
TGTGCCAGTAGTAAATCCCTAAGACAACTCTCTGGGGCCAACGTCCTGACTTTC
>TRBJ2-7|13|.|TRBV7-6|.
CASSLGHLGEQYF
TGTGCCAGCAGCTTAGGGCATCTGGGAGAGCAGTACTTC
>TRBJ2-3|15|TRBD2|TRBV4-3|.
CASSQSGGGTDTQYF
TGCGCCAGCAGCCAAAGCGGGGGAGGCACAGATACGCAGTATTTT
>TRBJ2-1|16|TRBD2|TRBV5-6|.
CASSSRGGSSYNEQFF
TGTGCCAGCAGCTCTCGCGGGGGAAGCTCCTACAATGAGCAGTTCTTC
>TRBJ1-1|13|.|TRBV6-1|.
CASSVGASTEAFF
TGTGCCAGCAGCGTCGGGGCGAGCACTGAAGCTTTCTTT
>TRBJ2-1|15|TRBD2|TRBV6-5|.
CASSELAGDGNEQFF
TGTGCCAGCAGCGAACTAGCGGGAGATGGCAATGAGCAGTTCTTC
>TRBJ2-1|15|.|TRBV4-2|.
CASSREGDPYNEQFF
TGTGCCAGCAGCCGAGAAGGAGACCCGTACAATGAGCAGTTCTTC
>TRBJ2-7|17|.|TRBV27|once
CASSFLLGQGPSDEQYF
TGTGCCAGCAGTTTCCTCCTAGGTCAGGGACCATCCGACGAGCAGTACTTC
>TRBJ2-3|14|TRBD1|TRBV5-6|.
CASSFSGGLDTQYF
TGTGCCAGCAGCTTCTCAGGGGGCTTAGATACGCAGTATTTT
>TRBJ2-5|15|TRBD2|TRBV7-2|.
CASSQGTSGSRAQYF
TGTGCCAGCAGCCAGGGGACTAGCGGGTCGAGGGCCCAGTACTTC
>TRBJ2-2|18|TRBD2|TRBV27|.
CASSLEAGGAGISGELFF
TGTGCCAGCAGTTTAGAAGCGGGAGGCGCCGGGATCTCCGGGGAGCTGTTTTTT
>TRBJ1-4|18|TRBD1|TRBV6-1|few
CASSEAREGAATNEKLFF
TGTGCCAGCAGTGAAGCGCGGGAGGGGGCAGCAACTAATGAAAAACTGTTTTTT
>TRBJ1-6|14|TRBD1|TRBV6-5|.
CASSPGQAFSPLHF
TGTGCCAGCAGCCCGGGACAGGCATTTTCACCCCTCCACTTT
>TRBJ2-1|11|TRBD1|TRBV20-1|.
CSAGTGTEQFF
TGCAGTGCGGGTACCGGGACAGAACAGTTCTTC
>TRBJ1-2|14|TRBD1|TRBV28|.
CASRRTGGDYGYTF
TGTGCCAGCAGACGGACAGGGGGAGACTATGGCTACACCTTC
>TRBJ2-7|19|TRBD1|TRBV2|.
CASSRGAPGQGVLSVVQYF
TGTGCCAGCAGTCGTGGGGCTCCGGGACAGGGAGTTCTCTCAGTGGTCCAGTACTTC